Reported below is one TCR beta chain. The data stem from a study of T cell responses to AZD1222 COVID-19 vaccine. Looked up from germline, CDR1 is MNHEY and CDR2 is SMNVEV (reference sequence). With 5 bases removed from V and 1 base from J, the gap between germline ends came to 11 bases. This CDR3 spans 14 amino acids. The method was immunoSEQ multiplex PCR; TCRdb's version includes in-frame clones alone and lacks a portion of them. The table has about 62,000 clones, about 90% seen once; the top ten hold just under 5%. The sequence came from an adult in good health. The chain has TRBV27 and TRBJ1-1, with D uncertain. Here the sequenced sample was peripheral blood, taken on day 0 of AZD1222 vaccination. The CDR3 nucleotides read TGTGCCAGCAGTCCCTTCCAACGGAACACTGAAGCTTTCTTT. It is translated as CASSPFQRNTEAFF.